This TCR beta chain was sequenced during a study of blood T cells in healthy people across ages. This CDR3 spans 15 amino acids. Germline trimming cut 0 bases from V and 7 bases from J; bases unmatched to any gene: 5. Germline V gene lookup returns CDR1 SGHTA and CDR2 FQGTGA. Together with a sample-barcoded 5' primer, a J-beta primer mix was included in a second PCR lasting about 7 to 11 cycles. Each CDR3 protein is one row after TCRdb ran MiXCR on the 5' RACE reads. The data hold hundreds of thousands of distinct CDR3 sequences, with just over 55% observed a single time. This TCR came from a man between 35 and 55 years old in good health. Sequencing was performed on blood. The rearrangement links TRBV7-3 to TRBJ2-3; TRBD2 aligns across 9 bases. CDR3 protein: CASSLTVTSGYTQYF. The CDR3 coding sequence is TGTGCCAGCAGCTTAACCGTGACTAGCGGATATACGCAGTATTTT.